This is a list of T cell receptor beta chains from one sample in a study of cytomegalovirus exposure and HLA in healthy donors. Libraries were prepared by immunoSEQ multiplex PCR; TCRdb keeps only in-frame clonotypes and omits some of them. The sample comprises over 150,000 clones, around three quarters of which are singletons, and roughly 3.6% rests with the top ten. The sample taken for sequencing was PBMCs. These receptors were taken from a young man in good health and CMV-seropositive. CDR3s include the opening cysteine and the closing phenylalanine or tryptophan. A D gene is named only where the DNA matches it firmly. The size of a clone is reported for some rows only, either as once, few or many, or as a class for expanded clones.

>TRBJ1-5|NA|TRBV2|NA
TGTGCCAGCAGTGGGGACATCAATAGCAATCAGCCCCAGCATTTT
CASSGDINSNQPQHF
>TRBJ1-1|once|TRBV7-8|NA
TGTGCCAGCAGCTTAACAGTGCGGGAGAACACTGAAGCTTTCTTT
CASSLTVRENTEAFF
>TRBJ2-7|NA|TRBV6-5|TRBD1
TGTGCCAGCAGTCTCAATGGACAGGGGACCTACGAGCAGTACTTC
CASSLNGQGTYEQYF
>TRBJ2-1|NA|TRBV6-1|NA
TGTGCCAGCACGGCACAGGAGAGCAATGAGCAGTTCTTC
CASTAQESNEQFF
>TRBJ2-3|once|TRBV5-1|NA
TGCGCCAGCAGCTTGGGGACTAGCACAGATACGCAGTATTTT
CASSLGTSTDTQYF
>TRBJ2-1|NA|TRBV5-1|TRBD1
TGCGCCAGCAGCTGGGGGACAGGGGGCGCGGGCGCCTACAATGAGCAGTTCTTC
CASSWGTGGAGAYNEQFF
>TRBJ1-1|few|TRBV16|TRBD1
TGTGCCAGCAGCCAATTCCGGCAGGGGGCCACGAACACTGAAGCTTTCTTT
CASSQFRQGATNTEAFF
>TRBJ2-5|NA|TRBV5-1|NA
TGCGCCAGCAATCAAGGAGTCACTCAAGAGACCCAGTACTTC
CASNQGVTQETQYF
>TRBJ2-3|NA|TRBV14|TRBD2
TGTGCCAGCAGCCAAGAGCTAGCGGGGCCCACAGATACGCAGTATTTT
CASSQELAGPTDTQYF
>TRBJ2-6|NA|TRBV6-1|TRBD1
TGTGCCAGCAGTGAACAGGGGGCGGCTGGGGCCAACGTCCTGACTTTC
CASSEQGAAGANVLTF
>TRBJ2-7|NA|TRBV5-6|NA
TGTGCCAGCAGCTTGGGTTCAGATTCTTACGAGCAGTACTTC
CASSLGSDSYEQYF
>TRBJ2-1|NA|TRBV2|NA
TGTGCCAGCAGCGGGACCCAGGGGTGGGTCTACAATGAGCAGTTCTTC
CASSGTQGWVYNEQFF
>TRBJ2-3|NA|TRBV7-9|TRBD2
TGTGCCAGCAGCTTAGAGGGACTACACACAGATACGCAGTATTTT
CASSLEGLHTDTQYF
>TRBJ2-5|NA|TRBV4-3|TRBD2
TGCGCCAGCAGCCAAGAGCGACTAGCGGGGGGGCAAGAGACCCAGTACTTC
CASSQERLAGGQETQYF
>TRBJ2-3|NA|TRBV30|TRBD2
TGTGCCTGGACTAGCGGGCAACGCACAGATACGCAGTATTTT
CAWTSGQRTDTQYF
>TRBJ2-1|once|TRBV5-1|TRBD2
TGCGCCAGCAGCTCGGGACTAGCGGGGGCATACAATGAGCAGTTCTTC
CASSSGLAGAYNEQFF
>TRBJ1-5|NA|TRBV6-1|NA
TGTGCCAGCCGGTCTGCGGGAAATCAGCCCCAGCATTTT
CASRSAGNQPQHF
>TRBJ1-5|NA|TRBV7-8|NA
TGTGCCAGCAGCTTAGGTCCAAAGGGAGGCAATCAGCCCCAGCATTTT
CASSLGPKGGNQPQHF
>TRBJ2-1|NA|TRBV19|TRBD1
TGTGCCAGTACCCGGACAGGAGAGCAGTTCTTC
CASTRTGEQFF
>TRBJ2-1|NA|TRBV2|TRBD2
TGTGCCAGCAGCGATAATCCCCTAGCGGGGGAGCCCAGCTCCTACAATGAGCAGTTCTTC
CASSDNPLAGEPSSYNEQFF
>TRBJ2-2|few|TRBV7-3|NA
TGTGCCAGCAGCACTCTATCCGGGGAGCTGTTTTTT
CASSTLSGELFF